These 27 T cell receptor beta chains were sequenced from one sample in a study of T cells in pancreatic ductal adenocarcinoma. Selected pancreatic ductal adenocarcinoma patients had undergone surgery without neoadjuvant therapy. Assay: immunoSEQ multiplex PCR; the TCRdb copy retains only in-frame clones and omits some. The sample has under 20,000 clones, roughly 90% seen once. Sequenced material: PBMCs. All receptors derive from a human donor with pancreatic ductal adenocarcinoma.

This clone was observed once. The rearrangement joins TRBV6-1 to TRBJ2-5, with D unclear. The end of the DNA fits TRBJ2-7 better, so the J call may be wrong. Germline CDR1 and CDR2: MNHNS and SASEGT. The CDR3 consists of 13 residues. The CDR3 loop is CASSEAITYEQYF. The CDR3 region has the DNA TGTGCCAGCAGTGAAGCCATCACCTACGAGCAGTACTTC.

The chain uses TRBV5-1 and TRBJ1-2; the D gene is possibly TRBD1 (5 bases). Germline CDR1 SGHRS, CDR2 YFSETQ. V lost 0 bases, J lost 4 bases, and 10 bases lay in between. This CDR3 spans 14 amino acids. The CDR3 sequence is CASSLDRPTYGYTF. CDR3 in DNA: TGCGCCAGCAGCTTGGACAGGCCGACCTATGGCTACACCTTC. Filled out from reference TRBV5-1 and TRBJ1-2, the complete variable domain reads KAGVTQTPRYLIKTRGQQVTLSCSPISGHRSVSWYQQTPGQGLQFLFEYFSETQRNKGNFPGRFSGRQFSNSRSEMNVSTLELGDSALYLCASSLDRPTYGYTFGSGTRLTVV.

This chain joins TRBV7-3 and TRBJ1-1; weak D call: TRBD1 (5 bases). Germline V CDR1 and CDR2: SGHTA, FQGTGA. CDR3 length equals 14 residues. The V gene lost 5 bases and the J gene lost 6 bases, with 16 bases spanning the gap. The CDR3 DNA follows: TGTGCCAGCAGCCCTTGGGGGGAATCTGCTGAAGCTTTCTTT. Protein sequence: CASSPWGESAEAFF.

This clone was seen once. This sequence joins TRBV7-2 and TRBJ2-7, with D perhaps matching TRBD1 (6 bases). Between the trimmed V and J ends, which lost 4 bases and 3 bases, there was a span of 19 bases. The CDR3 has 16 amino acids. CDR1 and CDR2 (germline): SGHTA, FQGNSA. Written as DNA, the CDR3 is TGTGCCAGCAGCTCCCGGACAGTAGGGGAGCTCTACGAGCAGTACTTC. It specifies CASSSRTVGELYEQYF. The full variable domain, with the rest looked up from reference TRBV7-2 and TRBJ2-7, is GAGVSQSPSNKVTEKGKDVELRCDPISGHTALYWYRQSLGQGLEFLIYFQGNSAPDKSGLPSDRFSAERTGGSVSTLTIQRTQQEDSAVYLCASSSRTVGELYEQYFGPGTRLTVT.

V is TRBV4-2 and J is TRBJ2-1, with 10 bases matching TRBD2. With 0 bases clipped from V and 4 bases from J, the junction kept 6 bases outside the gene matches. The germline CDR1 and CDR2 sequences are LGHNA and YNFKEQ. The length of the CDR3 is 17 residues. The CDR3 DNA is TGTGCCAGCAGCCAAGATCTAAGCGGGGGGGCATACAATGAGCAGTTCTTC. Encoded protein: CASSQDLSGGAYNEQFF.

The chain is built from TRBV11-2 and TRBJ2-1, with D hard to call. The CDR3 is made up of 17 amino acids. V lost 3 bases and J 0 bases, leaving 15 bases between the germline ends. Germline V lookup: CDR1 SGHAT, CDR2 FQNNGV. The CDR3 loop reads CASSFLIQSGSYNEQFF. The CDR3 DNA is TGTGCCAGCAGCTTTTTGATCCAGTCAGGCTCCTACAATGAGCAGTTCTTC.

The J gene is TRBJ2-5, the V gene TRBV2; the match to TRBD1 covers 7 bases. CDR1 and CDR2 from the germline V gene are SNHLY and FYNNEI. Germline trimming cut 5 bases from V and 3 bases from J; bases unmatched to any gene: 12. The CDR3 is made up of 16 amino acids. CDR3 DNA sequence: TGTGCCAGCAGTCAACCGAACAGGGGTAGGAAAGAGACCCAGTACTTC. Protein product: CASSQPNRGRKETQYF.

The chain couples TRBV28 to TRBJ2-5, with 9 bases that match TRBD2. CDR3 length: 16 amino acids. Unmatched junction bases numbered 4, after V lost 1 base and J lost 1 base. Germline CDR1 is MDHEN and CDR2 is SYDVKM. The CDR3, as DNA: TGTGCCAGCAGTTTATTGACTAGCGGTGTCCAAGAGACCCAGTACTTC. Its translation: CASSLLTSGVQETQYF.

The chain joins TRBV18 to TRBJ1-1; 10 bases match TRBD1. The CDR3 covers 14 residues. Germline V lookup: CDR1 KGHSH, CDR2 LQKENI. Trimming took 6 bases from V and 1 from J; bases not matched to a gene: 2. The CDR3 nucleotides read TGTGCCAGCTCCAGGACAGGGGGGAACACTGAAGCTTTCTTT. Translated, it gives CASSRTGGNTEAFF.

This sequence joins TRBV13 and TRBJ2-1; TRBD2 matches 12 bases. Germline CDR1 PRHDT, CDR2 FYEKMQ (reference sequence). CDR3 length: 16 amino acids. Trimming at V came to 5 bases and at J to 4 bases, leaving 6 bases not matched to a gene. The DNA for the CDR3 is TGTGCCAGCAGCGAAAGACTAGCGGGGGAATACAATGAGCAGTTCTTC. Protein: CASSERLAGEYNEQFF.

This clone showed up just once. The chain joins TRBV9 to TRBJ2-5; 8 nucleotides align to TRBD1. The CDR3 runs to 15 residues. Germline CDR1 and CDR2: SGDLS and YYNGEE. V was pared by 3 bases and J by 4 bases, with 8 bases of the junction left unmatched. CDR3 in amino acids: CASSAGTGRGETQYF. The CDR3 DNA sequence: TGTGCCAGCAGCGCGGGGACAGGCCGAGGAGAGACCCAGTACTTC.

The chain combines TRBV6-5 with TRBJ2-2; 7 bases are a match to TRBD1. V trimming: 6 bases; J trimming: 6 bases; junction bases outside the gene matches: 10. Germline V gene lookup returns CDR1 MNHEY and CDR2 SVGAGI. The CDR3 is 15 residues long. As DNA, the CDR3 is TGTGCCAGCAGGAGGGGGCTCGATCGGGCCGGGGAGCTGTTTTTT. It codes for CASRRGLDRAGELFF.

J is TRBJ1-2 and V is TRBV9, with 7 positions matching TRBD1. Germline lookup yields CDR1 SGDLS and CDR2 YYNGEE. V dropped 2 bases and J dropped 10; count of bases not matched to a gene: 8. The CDR3 runs 13 residues. CDR3 bases: TGTGCCAGCAGCGTTTTCGATACAGGGGTCTACACCTTC. This gives the protein CASSVFDTGVYTF. The whole variable domain, filled in from reference TRBV9 and TRBJ1-2, reads DSGVTQTPKHLITATGQRVTLRCSPRSGDLSVYWYQQSLDQGLQFLIQYYNGEERAKGNILERFSAQQFPDLHSELNLSSLELGDSALYFCASSVFDTGVYTFGSGTRLTVV.

The chain links TRBV4-3 to TRBJ1-5, with 7 bases fitting TRBD1. Germline trimming cut 4 bases from V and 7 bases from J; bases unmatched to any gene: 4. The CDR3 length is 13 residues. The germline gives CDR1 LGHNA, CDR2 YSLEER. CDR3 coding DNA: TGCGCCAGCAGCCCGACAGGGTCCCAGCCCCAGCATTTT. Translation gives CASSPTGSQPQHF.

A remark on this clone: Sequence at one end of the junction differs from germline and may be a read error. The V and J genes are TRBV6-1 and TRBJ2-1, with D maybe TRBD1 (5 bases). The CDR3 contains 12 residues. Germline-derived CDR1 and CDR2 are MNHNS and SASEGT. The CDR3 here is CAGSEIGDEQFF. In DNA form, the CDR3 reads TGTGCCGGCAGTGAAATAGGGGATGAGCAGTTCTTC.

V gene TRBV29-1 combines with J gene TRBJ1-1; 7 bases line up with TRBD1. The CDR3 extends over 12 amino acids. Germline assignment: CDR1 SQVTM and CDR2 ANQGSEA. DNA for the CDR3: TGCACGTCCTACGACAGGGCCTCTGAAGCTTTCTTT. This gives the protein CTSYDRASEAFF.

V and J are TRBV23-1 and TRBJ2-1; 12 positions agree with TRBD2. TRBV23-1 is noted as an ORF with a role that remains uncertain. V lost 7 bases and J lost 8; bases outside the gene matches: 15. This CDR3 is built from 17 residues. For the CDR3, the DNA is TGCGCCAGCAACAGCATTTCTAGCGGGGGGGCGGATCATGAGCAGTTCTTC. Its protein is CASNSISSGGADHEQFF.

This chain links TRBV2 with TRBJ2-1; D possibly corresponds to TRBD1 (5 bases). V was shortened by 6 bases and J by 6 bases, with 9 bases between the two germline ends. From germline, CDR1 is SNHLY and CDR2 FYNNEI. CDR3 length: 12 residues. CDR3 nucleotides: TGTGCCAGCAGGGGGCTCCGCAATGAGCAGTTCTTC. As protein: CASRGLRNEQFF.

The CDR3 loop is CASSRDGRETQYF. The CDR3 DNA reads TGTGCCAGCTCGCGGGACGGTCGAGAGACCCAGTACTTC. V is TRBV18 and J is TRBJ2-5, with TRBD2 as a possible D gene (6 bases). V was trimmed by 6 bases and J by 4 bases, leaving 12 bases between them. The length of the CDR3 is 13 residues. Looked up from germline, CDR1 is KGHSH and CDR2 is LQKENI.

This rearrangement joins TRBV2 to TRBJ2-2; 12 bases line up with TRBD2. V trimming: 3 bases; J trimming: 7 bases; junction bases outside the gene matches: 6. CDR1 and CDR2 from the germline V gene are SNHLY and FYNNEI. The CDR3 totals 16 residues. The CDR3 DNA follows: TGTGCCAGCAGTGACACTAGCGGGGGGTTTGACGGGGAGCTGTTTTTT. It yields the protein CASSDTSGGFDGELFF.

The V gene is TRBV5-5, the J gene TRBJ2-5; TRBD1 aligns across 9 bases. From germline, CDR1 is SGHKS and CDR2 YYEKEE (reference sequence). V shed 4 bases and J 1 base; nucleotides not matched to a gene: 2. The CDR3 is made up of 14 amino acids. The CDR3 loop is CASSQGQGQETQYF. CDR3 DNA sequence: TGTGCCAGCAGCCAGGGACAGGGCCAAGAGACCCAGTACTTC.

This chain uses TRBV29-1 with TRBJ1-2; D is undetermined. In germline, CDR1 is SQVTM, CDR2 ANQGSEA. With 7 bases removed from V and 8 bases from J, the gap between germline ends came to 20 bases. The CDR3 extends over 13 amino acids. CDR3 loop: CSAPQFFGGGYTF. CDR3 DNA sequence: TGCAGCGCTCCACAATTCTTCGGAGGCGGCTACACCTTC.

This clone is a singleton in its sample. The chain is built from TRBV7-9 and TRBJ1-1; D may be TRBD1 (6 bases). The germline V gene encodes CDR1 SEHNR and CDR2 FQNEAQ (reference sequence). The CDR3 is made up of 17 amino acids. V lost 5 bases to trimming and J lost 3 bases, with 22 bases between them. CDR3 DNA: TGTGCCAGCAGCCCCCCCGTGGGCAGGGGATCGGACACTGAAGCTTTCTTT. Encoded protein: CASSPPVGRGSDTEAFF.

The chain recombines TRBV9 with TRBJ2-7, with D possibly TRBD1 on 5 matching bases. CDR3 length: 13 amino acids. CDR1 is SGDLS and CDR2 is YYNGEE in the germline V gene. V lost 2 bases to trimming and J lost 6 bases, with 12 bases between them. This CDR3 is CASSVAQGGEQYF. DNA for the CDR3: TGTGCCAGCAGCGTGGCCCAGGGCGGCGAGCAGTACTTC.

This chain links TRBV27 with TRBJ1-5; 7 bases match TRBD1. The CDR3 is 14 amino acids. Germline loops: CDR1 MNHEY, CDR2 SMNVEV (reference sequence). V trimming: 3 bases; J trimming: 7 bases; junction bases outside the gene matches: 6. Here the CDR3 DNA reads TGTGCCAGCAGTTTGACAGGGATGCGACAGCCCCAGCATTTT. Translating gives CASSLTGMRQPQHF.

The chain links TRBV11-1 to TRBJ2-2, with 7 nucleotides matching TRBD1. The V gene's germline CDR1 is SGHAT and CDR2 FQDESV (reference sequence). The CDR3 extends over 14 amino acids. V shed 4 bases, J shed 6 bases, and the junction held 5 bases outside the gene matches. In nucleotides, the CDR3 is TGTGCCAGCAGCTCACGACAGGGCCCCGGGGAGCTGTTTTTT. This codes for CASSSRQGPGELFF.

The V and J genes are TRBV4-2 and TRBJ2-1; possibly TRBD1 for D (6 bases). The CDR3 has 13 residues. Germline CDR1 reads LGHNA; CDR2 reads YNFKEQ. Trimming stripped 4 bases from V and 8 bases from J, with 12 bases between. CDR3 sequence (DNA): TGTGCCAGCAGCCTCACAGGGAACCATGAGCAGTTCTTC. This codes for CASSLTGNHEQFF.